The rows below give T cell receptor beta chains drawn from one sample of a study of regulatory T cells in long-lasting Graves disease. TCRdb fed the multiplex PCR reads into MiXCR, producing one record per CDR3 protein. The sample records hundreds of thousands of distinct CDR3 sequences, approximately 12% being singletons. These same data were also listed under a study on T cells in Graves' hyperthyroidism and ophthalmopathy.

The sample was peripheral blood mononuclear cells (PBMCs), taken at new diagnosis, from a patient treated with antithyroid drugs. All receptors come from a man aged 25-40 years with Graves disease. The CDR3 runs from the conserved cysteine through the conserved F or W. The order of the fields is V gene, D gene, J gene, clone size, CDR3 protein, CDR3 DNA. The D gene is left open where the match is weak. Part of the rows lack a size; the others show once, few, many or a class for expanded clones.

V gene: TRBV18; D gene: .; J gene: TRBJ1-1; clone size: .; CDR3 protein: CASSVGARSTEAFF; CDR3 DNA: TGTGCCAGCTCGGTGGGGGCGCGGAGCACTGAAGCTTTCTTT
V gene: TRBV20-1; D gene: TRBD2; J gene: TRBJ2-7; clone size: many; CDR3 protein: CSAEEGTSGTYEQYF; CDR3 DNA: TGCAGTGCTGAAGAAGGGACTAGCGGGACCTACGAGCAGTACTTC
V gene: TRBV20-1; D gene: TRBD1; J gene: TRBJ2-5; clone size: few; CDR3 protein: CSARAPFGQGTKRETQYF; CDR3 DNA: TGCAGTGCTAGAGCGCCGTTCGGACAGGGTACTAAGAGGGAGACCCAGTACTTC
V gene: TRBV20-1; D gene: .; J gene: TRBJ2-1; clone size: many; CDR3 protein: CSASSASGYSYNEQFF; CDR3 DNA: TGCAGTGCTAGTAGCGCATCGGGTTATTCCTACAATGAGCAGTTCTTC
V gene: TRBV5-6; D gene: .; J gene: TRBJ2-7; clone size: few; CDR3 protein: CASSSGLDEQYF; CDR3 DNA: TGTGCCAGCAGCTCCGGACTGGATGAGCAGTACTTC
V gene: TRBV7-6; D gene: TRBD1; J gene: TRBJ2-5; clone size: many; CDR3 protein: CASSLTGGYETQYF; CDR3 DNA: TGTGCCAGCAGCCTGACAGGGGGCTACGAGACCCAGTACTTC
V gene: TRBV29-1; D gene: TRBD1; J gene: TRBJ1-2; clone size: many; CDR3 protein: CSVRDRGSNYGYTF; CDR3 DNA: TGCAGCGTTCGGGACAGGGGAAGTAACTATGGCTACACCTTC
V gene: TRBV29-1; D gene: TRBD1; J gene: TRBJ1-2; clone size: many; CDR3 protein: CSVPVGTDYYGYTF; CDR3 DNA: TGCAGCGTTCCGGTCGGGACAGACTACTATGGCTACACCTTC
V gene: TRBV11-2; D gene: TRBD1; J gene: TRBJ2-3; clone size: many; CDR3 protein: CASSEDRVPTDTQYF; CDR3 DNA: TGTGCCAGCAGCGAAGACAGGGTTCCTACAGATACGCAGTATTTT
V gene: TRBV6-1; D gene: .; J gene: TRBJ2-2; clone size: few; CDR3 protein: CASNQRDTGELFF; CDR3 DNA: TGTGCCAGCAACCAGAGGGATACCGGGGAGCTGTTTTTT
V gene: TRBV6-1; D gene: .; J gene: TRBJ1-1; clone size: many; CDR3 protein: CASRLLTGRTEAFF; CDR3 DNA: TGTGCCAGCAGATTGCTAACAGGGAGGACTGAAGCTTTCTTT
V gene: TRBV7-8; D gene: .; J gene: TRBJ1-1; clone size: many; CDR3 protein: CASSLGRTEAREAFF; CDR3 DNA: TGTGCCAGCAGCTTAGGTCGGACAGAAGCCCGTGAAGCTTTCTTT
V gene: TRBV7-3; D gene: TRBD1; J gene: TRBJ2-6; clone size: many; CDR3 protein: CASSSGQGPGGANVLTF; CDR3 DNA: TGTGCCAGCAGCTCTGGACAGGGCCCGGGAGGGGCCAACGTCCTGACTTTC
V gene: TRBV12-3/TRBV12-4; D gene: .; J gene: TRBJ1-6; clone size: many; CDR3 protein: CASSLATANSPLHF; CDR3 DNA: TGTGCCAGCAGTTTAGCGACAGCCAATTCACCCCTCCACTTT
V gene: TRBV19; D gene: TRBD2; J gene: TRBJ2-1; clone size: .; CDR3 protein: CASSIQGLALHNEQFF; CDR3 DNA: TGTGCCAGTAGTATTCAGGGACTAGCGCTACACAATGAGCAGTTCTTC
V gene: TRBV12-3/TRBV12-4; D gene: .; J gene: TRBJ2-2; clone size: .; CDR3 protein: CASTFRRSVRAGELFF; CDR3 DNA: TGTGCCAGCACTTTTCGCCGATCAGTTCGCGCTGGGGAGCTGTTTTTT
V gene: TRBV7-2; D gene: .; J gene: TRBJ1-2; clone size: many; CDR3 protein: CASSFFRTNNYGYTF; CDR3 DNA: TGTGCCAGCAGCTTTTTCCGGACGAATAACTATGGCTACACCTTC